The text below deals with one T cell receptor beta chain. Its target is not known. Other DNA variants within this sample encode the same CDR3. This entry belongs to a study of OX40 agonist ivuxolimab in advanced cancers. Looking at the study overall: The patients got ivuxolimab, which is an agonistic anti-OX40 (CD134) antibody. Study conclusions and caveats: In CD8+ T cells, expanded clones were on average more numerous than in CD4+.

Sequencing used immunoSEQ multiplex PCR; TCRdb keeps in-frame clones, though not all of them. The repertoire consists of 60,000 to 80,000 clones, with roughly three quarters occurring once and the leading ten covering 5%. The CDR3 runs 15 residues. CDR1 is SGHDT and CDR2 is YYEEEE in the germline V gene. The V and J ends lost 2 bases and 6 bases, in that order; junction bases with no gene match: 6. This rearrangement joins TRBV5-6 to TRBJ1-4, with 8 positions matching TRBD1. This sequence originates from an adult with an advanced solid tumor such as melanoma, head and neck, liver or kidney cancer. The specimen was CD4+ or CD8+ T cells sorted from blood, collected in a trial of the OX40 agonist ivuxolimab. CDR3 nucleotide sequence: TGTGCCAGCAGCTTCATTAGCAGGGGGCATGAAAAACTGTTTTTT. Translating gives CASSFISRGHEKLFF.